Presented here are 8 T cell receptor beta chains from one specimen sequenced in a study of blood T cells in healthy people across ages. It was with a sample-barcoded 5' primer and a J-beta primer mix that a second PCR of about 6 to 12 cycles was run. TCRdb reprocessed the 5' RACE reads via MiXCR and lists one record per CDR3 protein. Altogether under 1,000,000 distinct CDR3 sequences are present, roughly 34% being singletons, with the ten largest covering 10% to 15%. The sample was blood. These receptors were obtained from a man between 18 and 29 years old in good health.

V gene TRBV18 combines with J gene TRBJ2-1; no firm D call. Trimming cost V 1 base and J 0 bases, with 7 bases left between them. The CDR3 loop spans 15 amino acids. Germline assignment: CDR1 KGHSH and CDR2 LQKENI. The CDR3, as DNA: TGTGCCAGCTCACCACGAAGATACTCCTACAATGAGCAGTTCTTC. It translates to CASSPRRYSYNEQFF. Combining the CDR3 with reference TRBV18 and TRBJ2-1 gives the whole variable domain NAGVMQNPRHLVRRRGQEARLRCSPMKGHSHVYWYRQLPEEGLKFMVYLQKENIIDESGMPKERFSAEFPKEGPSILRIQQVVRGDSAAYFCASSPRRYSYNEQFFGPGTRLTVL.

With respect to this clonotype: This may be a read error: a much more frequent sequence differs by one nucleotide. The rearrangement joins TRBV4-3 to TRBJ2-3, with no clear D. The CDR3 consists of 18 residues. Germline V gene lookup returns CDR1 LGHNA and CDR2 YSLEER. The CDR3 protein is CACSQVEVERSVTDTQYF. CDR3 bases: TGCGCCTGCAGCCAAGTTGAGGTTGAGAGGTCCGTTACAGATACGCAGTATTTT.

The gene calls are TRBV28 and TRBJ1-1, with D possibly TRBD1 on 6 matching bases. CDR3 length: 15 residues. Trimming left V 3 bases short and J 6 bases short, with 17 bases between. The germline V gene has CDR1 MDHEN and CDR2 SYDVKM. The CDR3 here is CASSFLRTDNAEAFF. The CDR3 coding sequence is TGTGCCAGCAGTTTTCTCCGGACAGACAACGCTGAAGCTTTCTTT.

There are a few counts of this clonotype. At one boundary the junction diverges from the germline segment, which might be a read error. V and J are TRBV7-9 and TRBJ2-1, with TRBD1 matching 7 bases. CDR1 and CDR2 from the germline V gene are SEHNR and FQNEAQ (reference sequence). The CDR3 runs to 15 residues. The chain's CDR3 is CASSLRRQGHNEQFF. CDR3 DNA sequence: TGTGCCAGTAGCTTAAGGCGACAGGGCCACAATGAGCAGTTCTTC.

This clonotype has only a few counts. The genes are TRBV5-1 and TRBJ2-1; D is tentatively TRBD1 or TRBD2 (7 bases each). Germline CDR1 is SGHRS and CDR2 is YFSETQ. The CDR3 spans 14 residues. Trimming pared 7 bases from V and 8 bases from J, leaving 19 bases between. The CDR3 DNA is TGCGCCAGCTCGAGCAGGGGGGGGCCCGATGAGCAGTTCTTC. The encoded protein is CASSSRGGPDEQFF.

This clonotype appeared a few times. The chain recombines TRBV5-1 with TRBJ2-3, with 8 bases identical to TRBD1. The trim removed 4 bases at V and 2 bases at J, leaving 6 bases unmatched. Germline V gives CDR1 SGHRS, CDR2 YFSETQ. This CDR3 has 15 residues. CDR3 loop: CASSEDRVYTDTQYF. The CDR3 DNA reads TGCGCCAGCAGCGAGGACAGGGTTTACACAGATACGCAGTATTTT.

The chain couples TRBV12-3 or TRBV12-4 to TRBJ2-5; 12 positions agree with TRBD2. Trimming removed 6 bases from V and 11 bases from J; junction bases left unmatched: 16. The CDR3 extends over 16 amino acids. In nucleotides, the CDR3 is TGTGCCAGCAGCCCACCCGGACTAGCGGGGAACAATGAGCAGTACTTC. Translating gives CASSPPGLAGNNEQYF.

The V and J genes are TRBV12-3 or TRBV12-4 and TRBJ2-1; D gene uncertain. The CDR3 loop spans 13 amino acids. Trimming pared 8 bases from V and 2 bases from J, leaving 10 bases between. The CDR3: CASLRAAYNEQFF. In nucleotides, the CDR3 is TGTGCCAGCCTAAGGGCAGCCTACAATGAGCAGTTCTTC.